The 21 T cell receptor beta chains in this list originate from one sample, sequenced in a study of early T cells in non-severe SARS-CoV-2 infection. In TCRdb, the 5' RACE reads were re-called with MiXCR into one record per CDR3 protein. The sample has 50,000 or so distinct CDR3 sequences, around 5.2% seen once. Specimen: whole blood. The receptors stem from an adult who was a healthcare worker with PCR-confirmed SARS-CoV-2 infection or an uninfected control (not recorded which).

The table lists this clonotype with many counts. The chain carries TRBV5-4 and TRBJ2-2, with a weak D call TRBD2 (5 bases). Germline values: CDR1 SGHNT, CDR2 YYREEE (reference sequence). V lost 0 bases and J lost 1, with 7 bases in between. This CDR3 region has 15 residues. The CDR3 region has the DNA TGTGCCAGCAGCTTGGTTGGGAGGAACACCGGGGAGCTGTTTTTT. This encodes CASSLVGRNTGELFF.

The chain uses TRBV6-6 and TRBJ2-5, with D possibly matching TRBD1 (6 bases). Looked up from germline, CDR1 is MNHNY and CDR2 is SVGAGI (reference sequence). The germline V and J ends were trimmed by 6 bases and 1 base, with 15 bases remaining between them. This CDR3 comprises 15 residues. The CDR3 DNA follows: TGTGCCAGCAGGCCGCGGACAGCTAGCCAAGAGACCCAGTACTTC. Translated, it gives CASRPRTASQETQYF.

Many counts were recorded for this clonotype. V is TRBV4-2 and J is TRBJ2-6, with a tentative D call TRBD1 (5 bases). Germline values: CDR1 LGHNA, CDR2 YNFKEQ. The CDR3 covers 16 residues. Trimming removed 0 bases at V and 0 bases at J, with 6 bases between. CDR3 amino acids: CASSQDTGSGANVLTF. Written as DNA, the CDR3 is TGTGCCAGCAGCCAAGATACAGGCTCTGGGGCCAACGTCCTGACTTTC.

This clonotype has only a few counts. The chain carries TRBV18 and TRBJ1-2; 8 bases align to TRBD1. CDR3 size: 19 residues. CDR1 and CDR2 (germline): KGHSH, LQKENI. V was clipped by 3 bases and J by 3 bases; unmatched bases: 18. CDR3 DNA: TGTGCCAGCTCACCTAACGTCCCACAGGGGGGAGTGGCGTACTATGGCTACACCTTC. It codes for CASSPNVPQGGVAYYGYTF.

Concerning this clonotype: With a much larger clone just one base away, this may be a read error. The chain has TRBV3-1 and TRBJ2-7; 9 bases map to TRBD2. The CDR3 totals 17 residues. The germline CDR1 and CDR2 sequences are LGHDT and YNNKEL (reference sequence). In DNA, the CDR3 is TGTGCCAACAGCCAAGATTCTAGCGGGGTCAGCTCCTACGAGCAGTACTTC. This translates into CANSQDSSGVSSYEQYF.

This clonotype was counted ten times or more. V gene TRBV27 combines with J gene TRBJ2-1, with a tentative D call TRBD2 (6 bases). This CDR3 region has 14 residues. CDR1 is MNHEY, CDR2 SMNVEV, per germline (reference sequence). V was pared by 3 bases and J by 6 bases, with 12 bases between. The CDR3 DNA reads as TGTGCCAGCAGTTTCGGGTGGGAGGTCAATGAGCAGTTCTTC. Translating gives CASSFGWEVNEQFF.

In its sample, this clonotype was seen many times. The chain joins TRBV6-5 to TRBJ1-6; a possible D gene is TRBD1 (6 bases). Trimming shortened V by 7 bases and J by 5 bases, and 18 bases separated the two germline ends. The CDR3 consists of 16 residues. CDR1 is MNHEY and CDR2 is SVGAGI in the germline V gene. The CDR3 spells CASTPGQTRHNSPLHF. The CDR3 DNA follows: TGTGCCAGCACCCCCGGACAGACACGCCATAATTCACCCCTCCACTTT.

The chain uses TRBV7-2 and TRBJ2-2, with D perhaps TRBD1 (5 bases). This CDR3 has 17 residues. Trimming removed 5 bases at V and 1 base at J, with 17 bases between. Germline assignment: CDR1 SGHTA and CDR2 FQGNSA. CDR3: CASSLLGSRVNTGELFF. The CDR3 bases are TGTGCCAGCAGCCTGCTAGGTTCCAGGGTGAACACCGGGGAGCTGTTTTTT.

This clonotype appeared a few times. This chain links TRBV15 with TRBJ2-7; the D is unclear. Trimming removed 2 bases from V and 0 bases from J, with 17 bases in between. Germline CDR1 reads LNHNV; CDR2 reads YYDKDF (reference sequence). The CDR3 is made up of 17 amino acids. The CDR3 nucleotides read TGTGCCACCAGCAGATCCGGAGCAGGCGGTAGCTCCTACGAGCAGTACTTC. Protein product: CATSRSGAGGSSYEQYF.

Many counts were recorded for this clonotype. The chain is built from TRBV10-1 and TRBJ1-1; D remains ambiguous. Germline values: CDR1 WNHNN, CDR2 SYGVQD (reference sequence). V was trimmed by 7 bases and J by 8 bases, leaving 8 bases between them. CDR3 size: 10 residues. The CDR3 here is CASMGTEAFF. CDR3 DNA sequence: TGCGCCAGCATGGGAACGGAAGCTTTCTTT.

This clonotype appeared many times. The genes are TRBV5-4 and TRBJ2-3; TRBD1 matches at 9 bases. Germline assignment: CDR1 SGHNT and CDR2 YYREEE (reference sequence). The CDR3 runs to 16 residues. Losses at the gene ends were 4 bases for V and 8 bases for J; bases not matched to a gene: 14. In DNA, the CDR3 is TGTGCCAGCAGCCCGTGGGGGGGACAGGGCGGAGGTACGCAGTATTTT. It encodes CASSPWGGQGGGTQYF.

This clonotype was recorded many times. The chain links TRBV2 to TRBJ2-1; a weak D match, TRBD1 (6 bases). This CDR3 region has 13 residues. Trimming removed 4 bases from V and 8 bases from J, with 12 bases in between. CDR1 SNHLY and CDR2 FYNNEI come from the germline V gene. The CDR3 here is CASSGDITDEQFF. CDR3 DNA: TGTGCCAGCAGTGGGGACATTACCGATGAGCAGTTCTTC.

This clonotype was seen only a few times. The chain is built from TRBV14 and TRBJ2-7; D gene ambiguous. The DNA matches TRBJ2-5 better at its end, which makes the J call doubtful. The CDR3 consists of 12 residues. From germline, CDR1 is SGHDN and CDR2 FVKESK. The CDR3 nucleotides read TGTGCCAGCAGCCAAGATGACGGGACCCAGTACTTC. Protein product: CASSQDDGTQYF.

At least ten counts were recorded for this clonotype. CDR3 DNA: TGTGCCAGCAGCCCCGAAAGGCTACGGAGGAACACTGAAGCTTTCTTT. Translating it yields CASSPERLRRNTEAFF. The J gene is TRBJ1-1, the V gene TRBV7-2, with D hard to call. Per germline, CDR1 SGHTA and CDR2 FQGNSA. V was cut by 5 bases and J by 1 base, with 17 bases left in between. The CDR3 runs to 16 residues.

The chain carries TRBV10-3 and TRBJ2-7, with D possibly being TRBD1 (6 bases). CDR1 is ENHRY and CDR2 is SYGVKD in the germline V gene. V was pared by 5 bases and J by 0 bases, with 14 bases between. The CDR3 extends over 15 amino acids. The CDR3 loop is CAISPLGGSSYEQYF. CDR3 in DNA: TGTGCCATCAGTCCGTTAGGGGGAAGCTCCTACGAGCAGTACTTC.

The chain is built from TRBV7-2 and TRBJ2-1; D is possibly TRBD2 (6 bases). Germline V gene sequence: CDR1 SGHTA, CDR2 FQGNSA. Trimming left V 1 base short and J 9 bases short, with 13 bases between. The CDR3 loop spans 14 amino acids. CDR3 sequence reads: CASSLGLRDGEQFF. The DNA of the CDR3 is TGTGCCAGCAGCTTAGGTTTGCGGGACGGTGAGCAGTTCTTC.

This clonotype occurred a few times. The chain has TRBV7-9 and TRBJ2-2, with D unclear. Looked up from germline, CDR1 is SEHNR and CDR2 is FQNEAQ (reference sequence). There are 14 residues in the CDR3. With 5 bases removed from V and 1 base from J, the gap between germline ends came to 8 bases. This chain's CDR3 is CASSRTMNTGELFF. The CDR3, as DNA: TGTGCCAGCAGCAGAACAATGAACACCGGGGAGCTGTTTTTT. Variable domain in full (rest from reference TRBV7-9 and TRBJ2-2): DTGVSQNPRHKITKRGQNVTFRCDPISEHNRLYWYRQTLGQGPEFLTYFQNEAQLEKSRLLSDRFSAERPKGSFSTLEIQRTEQGDSAMYLCASSRTMNTGELFFGEGSRLTVL.

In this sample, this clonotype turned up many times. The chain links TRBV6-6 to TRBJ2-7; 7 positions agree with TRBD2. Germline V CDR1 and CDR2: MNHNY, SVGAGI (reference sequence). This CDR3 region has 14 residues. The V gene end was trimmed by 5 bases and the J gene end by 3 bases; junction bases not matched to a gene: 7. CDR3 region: CASSPPGLVYEQYF. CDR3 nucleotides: TGTGCCAGCAGTCCCCCCGGACTAGTCTACGAGCAGTACTTC.

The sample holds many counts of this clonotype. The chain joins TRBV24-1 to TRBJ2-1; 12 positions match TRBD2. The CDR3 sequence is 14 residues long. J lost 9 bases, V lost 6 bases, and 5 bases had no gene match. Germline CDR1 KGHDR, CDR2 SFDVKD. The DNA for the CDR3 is TGTGCCACCAGTAAACTAGCGGGAGGTCCTGAGCAGTTCTTC. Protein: CATSKLAGGPEQFF.

The CDR3, as DNA: TGTGCCAGCAGCTTAGCCCCCCCAGGTATGAACACTGAAGCTTTCTTT. Its translation: CASSLAPPGMNTEAFF. This rearrangement joins TRBV7-6 to TRBJ1-1; D gene unclear. Germline V gives CDR1 SGHVS, CDR2 FNYEAQ. The CDR3 has 16 residues. Deletions cut 0 bases from V and 0 bases from J, with 11 bases between.

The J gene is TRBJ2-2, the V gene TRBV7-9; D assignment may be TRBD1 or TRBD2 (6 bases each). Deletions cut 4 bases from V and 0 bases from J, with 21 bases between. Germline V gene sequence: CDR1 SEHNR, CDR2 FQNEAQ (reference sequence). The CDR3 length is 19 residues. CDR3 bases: TGTGCCAGCAGCTGGCCGGGACACTCAGGAGGGCCGAACACCGGGGAGCTGTTTTTT. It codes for CASSWPGHSGGPNTGELFF.